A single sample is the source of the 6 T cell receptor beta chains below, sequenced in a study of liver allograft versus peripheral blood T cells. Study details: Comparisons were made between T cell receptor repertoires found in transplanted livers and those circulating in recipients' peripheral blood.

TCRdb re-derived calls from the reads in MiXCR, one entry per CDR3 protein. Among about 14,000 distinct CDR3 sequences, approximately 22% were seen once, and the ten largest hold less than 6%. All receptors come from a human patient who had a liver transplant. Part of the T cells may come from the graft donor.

CDR3 in amino acids: CASALRQGLDEQFF. The CDR3 coding sequence is TGTGCTAGTGCCCTTAGACAGGGTTTGGATGAGCAGTTCTTC. The rearrangement joins TRBV12-5 to TRBJ2-1, with 7 bases identical to TRBD1. CDR1 LGHNT and CDR2 FRNRAP come from the germline V gene. Trimming cost V 7 bases and J 8 bases; bases outside gene matches: 11. The CDR3 is 14 residues long.

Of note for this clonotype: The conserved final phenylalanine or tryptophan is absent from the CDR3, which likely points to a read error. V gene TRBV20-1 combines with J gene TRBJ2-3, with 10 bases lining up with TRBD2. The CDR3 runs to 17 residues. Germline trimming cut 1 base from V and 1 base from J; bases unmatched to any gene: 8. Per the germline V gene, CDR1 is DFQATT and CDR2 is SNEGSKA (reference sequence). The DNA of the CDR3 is TGCAGTGCTAGAGTTACCGGACTAGCGGTGCGCACAGATACGCAGTATTTG. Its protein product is CSARVTGLAVRTDTQYL.

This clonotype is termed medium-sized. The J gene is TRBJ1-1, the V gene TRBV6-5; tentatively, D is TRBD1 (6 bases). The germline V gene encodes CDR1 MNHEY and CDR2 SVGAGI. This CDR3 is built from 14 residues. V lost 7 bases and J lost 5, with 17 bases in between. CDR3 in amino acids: CASTPGGAGTEAFF. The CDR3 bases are TGTGCCAGCACCCCCGGGGGCGCGGGGACTGAAGCTTTCTTT.

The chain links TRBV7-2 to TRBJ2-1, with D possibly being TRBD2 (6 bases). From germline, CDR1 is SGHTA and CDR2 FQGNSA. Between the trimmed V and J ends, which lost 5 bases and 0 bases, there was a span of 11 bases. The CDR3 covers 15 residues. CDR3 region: CASSPLGGSYNEQFF. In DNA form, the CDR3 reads TGTGCCAGCAGCCCCTTGGGGGGCTCCTACAATGAGCAGTTCTTC.

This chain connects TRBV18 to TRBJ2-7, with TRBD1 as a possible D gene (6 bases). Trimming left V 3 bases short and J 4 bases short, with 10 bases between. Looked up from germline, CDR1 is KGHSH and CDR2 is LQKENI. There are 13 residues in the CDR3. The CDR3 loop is CASSPGQVYEQYF. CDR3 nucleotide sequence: TGTGCCAGCTCACCGGGACAAGTGTACGAGCAGTACTTC.

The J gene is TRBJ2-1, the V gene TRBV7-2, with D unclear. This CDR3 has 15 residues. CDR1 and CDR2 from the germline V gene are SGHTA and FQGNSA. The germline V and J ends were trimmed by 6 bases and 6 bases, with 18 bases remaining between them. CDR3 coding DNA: TGTGCCAGCAGTTTACGCGGATTGTTGGTCAATGAGCAGTTCTTC. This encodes CASSLRGLLVNEQFF. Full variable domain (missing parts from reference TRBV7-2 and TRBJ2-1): GAGVSQSPSNKVTEKGKDVELRCDPISGHTALYWYRQSLGQGLEFLIYFQGNSAPDKSGLPSDRFSAERTGGSVSTLTIQRTQQEDSAVYLCASSLRGLLVNEQFFGPGTRLTVL.